This TCR beta chain was recorded in a study of tissue T cells after allogeneic stem cell transplantation. Produced via immunoSEQ multiplex PCR; TCRdb's table is partial and in-frame only. This sample has about 1,400 clones, with roughly 87% found just once. Germline CDR1 and CDR2: SGDLS and YYNGEE. This CDR3 is built from 16 residues. V lost 0 bases to trimming and J lost 3 bases, with 15 bases between them. The chain joins TRBV9 to TRBJ1-1, with a tentative D call TRBD1 (5 bases). The sample was esophageal tissue, taken at autopsy. This clonotype was sampled from a male patient between 40 and 69 years old with steroid-refractory graft-versus-host disease after an allogeneic stem cell transplant. The graft donor may have contributed some T cells. CDR3 residues: CASSVVGAPGDTEAFF. The CDR3 DNA reads TGTGCCAGCAGCGTAGTAGGAGCTCCGGGGGACACTGAAGCTTTCTTT.